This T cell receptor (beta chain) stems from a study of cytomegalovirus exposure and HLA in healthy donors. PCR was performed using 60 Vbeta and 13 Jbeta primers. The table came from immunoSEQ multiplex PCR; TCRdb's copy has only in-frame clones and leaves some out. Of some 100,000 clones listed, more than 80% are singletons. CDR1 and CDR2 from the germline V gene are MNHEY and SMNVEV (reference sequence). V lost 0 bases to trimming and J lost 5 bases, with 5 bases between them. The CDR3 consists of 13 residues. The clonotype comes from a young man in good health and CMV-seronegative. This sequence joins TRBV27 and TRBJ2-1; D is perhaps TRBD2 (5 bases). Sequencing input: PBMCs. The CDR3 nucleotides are TGTGCCAGCAGTTTATCGAGGGACAATGAGCAGTTCTTC. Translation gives CASSLSRDNEQFF.